This TCR beta chain was obtained from a study of cytomegalovirus exposure and HLA in healthy donors. Study-wide context: Earlier work reported about 110 million unique TCR beta sequences from some 180 million T cells. Of the donors genotyped, some 400 in all, about 81% fell in the Caucasian-associated ancestry cluster. Findings and caveats of the study: Through in vitro validation, a few CMV-associated chains were shown to be specific for CMV antigens.

A few counts support this clone. Antigen specificity is unknown. In the PCR, 60 Vbeta and 13 Jbeta primers were used. Sequenced by immunoSEQ multiplex PCR; TCRdb stores in-frame clones only, minus some. The profile shows 210,000 or so clones, less than 80% of them singletons. What was sequenced was PBMCs. The sequence was obtained from a girl aged 2-9 years in good health and CMV-seronegative.

The CDR3 DNA reads TGTGCCAGCAGTGACTCGGGGGGGTATGGCTACACCTTC. Translated, it gives CASSDSGGYGYTF. The chain joins TRBV6-4 to TRBJ1-2, with a weak D call TRBD1 (5 bases). The germline V gene encodes CDR1 MRHNA and CDR2 SNTAGT. The CDR3 covers 13 residues. Between the trimmed V and J ends, which lost 0 bases and 5 bases, there was a span of 7 bases.